The T cell receptor (beta chain) under discussion was sequenced for a study of T-cell reconstitution after alpha-beta-depleted transplantation in children. Preparation of the TCRbeta library involved a method that used unique molecular identifiers. TCRdb re-called the PCR reads with MiXCR, one entry per CDR3 protein. The sample has some 390,000 distinct CDR3 sequences, about 20% seen once. Germline-derived CDR1 and CDR2 are DFQATT and SNEGSKA (reference sequence). The junction had 4 bases not matched to a gene; V was cut back by 0 bases and J by 3 bases. This CDR3 contains 14 residues. The sequences come from PBMCs from the stem cell graft donor, collected from the stem cell graft. This TCR came from a human donor who donated a stem cell graft to a child with acute myeloid leukemia. The chain carries TRBV20-1 and TRBJ2-7, with 8 bases lining up with TRBD2. The CDR3 nucleotides are TGCAGTGCTAGAGAAACGGGAGGGCACTACGAGCAGTACTTC. It specifies CSARETGGHYEQYF.